This is a list of T cell receptor beta chains from one sample in a study of T cells in Graves' hyperthyroidism and ophthalmopathy. TCRdb called the multiplex PCR reads again in MiXCR, with one record for every CDR3 protein. The sample consists of hundreds of thousands of distinct CDR3 sequences, around 15% of them appearing once. Sequenced input: blood. The receptors stem from a woman aged 18-29 years with Graves' hyperthyroidism. Each CDR3 is given without its conserved first and last residue. Fields, in order: V gene, CDR3 length, J gene, CDR3 protein.

>TRBV14|11|TRBJ1-1
ASSQDLWGRAF
>TRBV10-3|15|TRBJ2-3
AISDPVSRASTDTQY
>TRBV29-1|10|TRBJ1-5
SVQDGNQPQH
>TRBV5-5|11|TRBJ1-4
ASSLSPGEKLF
>TRBV6-1|13|TRBJ1-2
ASSEEGHPNYGYT
>TRBV4-1|16|TRBJ1-2
ASSQGIGRGPPPYGYT
>TRBV9|15|TRBJ2-1
ASSAPVAGEEYNEQF
>TRBV29-1|10|TRBJ2-7
SATGQGYEQY
>TRBV7-8|14|TRBJ1-5
ASSPSGLMSDQPQH
>TRBV18|15|TRBJ1-6
ASSPKTGDREASPLH
>TRBV7-9|15|TRBJ1-2
ASSSLPPADRVDGYT
>TRBV6-5|13|TRBJ1-3
ASSSRSYSGNTIY
>TRBV28|15|TRBJ2-1
ASSLAGVGGVYYGQF
>TRBV18|10|TRBJ1-2
ASSAGGAGYT
>TRBV5-1|12|TRBJ2-2
ASSLDQGTGELF
>TRBV7-3|11|TRBJ2-1
ASSLGLENEQF
>TRBV15|13|TRBJ1-5
ATRKIQGTNQPQH
>TRBV11-1|14|TRBJ1-2
ASSLSSSRGFYGYT
>TRBV7-6|14|TRBJ2-1
ASSYAVAGEGNEQF
>TRBV15|13|TRBJ1-6
ATSPLDRDVSPLH
>TRBV19|14|TRBJ1-1
ASSADFGTVNTEAF
>TRBV28|13|TRBJ2-4
ASSLGGGLQNIRY
>TRBV11-3|12|TRBJ2-7
ASSSDRPTSEQY
>TRBV30|10|TRBJ1-2
AWTRVAYGYT
>TRBV5-5|13|TRBJ2-7
ASSLAGQSSYEQY
>TRBV6-1|15|TRBJ2-3
ASSSTGTSGLADTQY
>TRBV5-6|13|TRBJ2-5
ASSRLAGGAYPQY
>TRBV5-1|14|TRBJ1-5
ASSPGTDYSNQPQH
>TRBV7-9|11|TRBJ2-7
ASSQSGNYEQY
>TRBV4-1|11|TRBJ2-7
ASSRQTSYEQY
>TRBV20-1|11|TRBJ2-3
SASGGPTDTQY
>TRBV27|11|TRBJ2-5
ASEDIGRETQY
>TRBV27|14|TRBJ2-4
ASSPTGASRTNIQY
>TRBV29-1|9|TRBJ1-2
SVGGGAGYT
>TRBV2|14|TRBJ2-3
ASSESASGSTDTQY
>TRBV28|13|TRBJ1-5
ASSSWTNSNQPQH
>TRBV6-1|15|TRBJ2-7
ASRARSRGEGSYEQY
>TRBV28|15|TRBJ2-2
ASSLDPLRDNTGELF
>TRBV27|12|TRBJ2-1
ASSWEGHYNEQF
>TRBV27|12|TRBJ1-2
ASSLTDSNYGYT
>TRBV7-9|13|TRBJ2-3
ASSFGTSGFDTQY
>TRBV24-1|13|TRBJ2-2
ATSDPSTNTGELF
>TRBV19|12|TRBJ1-5
ASIPTGYNQPQH
>TRBV7-9|12|TRBJ1-5
ASSSKGSNQPQH
>TRBV2|14|TRBJ1-5
ASSGVGGGSNQPQH
>TRBV7-8|14|TRBJ1-6
ASSAGRVTGSSPLH
>TRBV12-3/TRBV12-4|12|TRBJ1-1
ASRNRGRMAEAF
>TRBV28|15|TRBJ2-5
ASSLISRGRTQETQY
>TRBV27|13|TRBJ2-3
ASSLPGRGTDTQY